The 32 T cell receptor beta chains reported below all come from one sample, sequenced in a study of CD8+CD57+ T cells in acquired aplastic anemia. The template used for profiling TCR beta VDJ and CDR3 was genomic DNA. TCRdb reprocessed the reads via MiXCR and lists one record per CDR3 protein. The sample has 120,000 or so distinct CDR3 sequences; over 45% are singletons. The sequenced material came from sorted CD4+, CD8+, or CD8+CD57+ T cells (not recorded which) from PBMCs. These receptor sequences come from a human donor in good health, serving as a control.

The V gene is TRBV9, the J gene TRBJ1-2; D is perhaps TRBD1 (5 bases). The CDR3 runs to 14 residues. Germline-derived CDR1 and CDR2 are SGDLS and YYNGEE. Trimming cost V 0 bases and J 0 bases, with 6 bases left between them. The CDR3 DNA follows: TGTGCCAGCAGCGTAGTGGGGGCTAACTATGGCTACACCTTC. This encodes CASSVVGANYGYTF.

CDR3 amino acids: CASSGTGLNSPLHF. The CDR3 DNA reads as TGTGCCAGCTCTGGGACAGGGCTTAATTCACCCCTCCACTTT. J is TRBJ1-6 and V is TRBV25-1; the match to TRBD1 covers 9 bases. Losses at the gene ends were 8 bases for V and 6 bases for J; bases not matched to a gene: 5. The V gene's germline CDR1 is MGHDK and CDR2 SYGVNS. CDR3 length: 14 amino acids.

This clonotype has ten or more counts. The chain uses TRBV10-3 and TRBJ2-3; 8 nucleotides agree with TRBD2. Germline values: CDR1 ENHRY, CDR2 SYGVKD. CDR3 length: 14 residues. V was pared by 10 bases and J by 3 bases, with 9 bases of the junction left unmatched. CDR3 sequence: CATDRGGLTDTQYF. The DNA of the CDR3 is TGTGCCACGGATCGCGGGGGGCTTACAGATACGCAGTATTTT.

This clonotype appeared many times. V usage is TRBV19 and J usage is TRBJ2-1, with a possible D match to TRBD1 (5 bases). In germline, CDR1 is LNHDA, CDR2 SQIVND (reference sequence). The CDR3 loop spans 14 amino acids. The germline V and J ends were trimmed by 3 bases and 11 bases, with 17 bases remaining between them. The DNA for the CDR3 is TGTGCCAGTAGTATTCCCCCCTCTACAGGAAAGCAGTTCTTC. It yields the protein CASSIPPSTGKQFF. The complete variable domain, with remaining parts taken from reference TRBV19 and TRBJ2-1, reads DGGITQSPKYLFRKEGQNVTLSCEQNLNHDAMYWYRQDPGQGLRLIYYSQIVNDFQKGDIAEGYSVSREKKESFPLTVTSAQKNPTAFYLCASSIPPSTGKQFFGPGTRLTVL.

At least ten counts were recorded for this clonotype. The chain links TRBV12-3 or TRBV12-4 to TRBJ2-7; 10 nucleotides match TRBD2. V lost 6 bases and J lost 2; bases outside the gene matches: 4. This CDR3 has 14 amino acids. The CDR3 loop is CASSPTSGAYEQYF. The CDR3 DNA reads TGTGCCAGCAGCCCTACTAGCGGGGCCTACGAGCAGTACTTC.

As regards this clonotype: One junction end does not reproduce the germline sequence, and a read error may be involved. This chain connects TRBV20-1 to TRBJ1-2, with D hard to call. Germline loops: CDR1 DFQATT, CDR2 SNEGSKA (reference sequence). This CDR3 is 13 amino acids long. CDR3 amino acids: CSAREGRAYGYTF. DNA of the CDR3: TGCAGTGCTAGAGAGGGGAGGGCGTATGGCTACACCTTT.

The chain has TRBV7-9 and TRBJ2-5; 7 bases map to TRBD2. The CDR3 is made up of 13 amino acids. Germline V gives CDR1 SEHNR, CDR2 FQNEAQ (reference sequence). The V and J ends lost 4 bases and 5 bases, in that order; junction bases with no gene match: 4. CDR3 in amino acids: CASSSQRGETQYF. DNA of the CDR3: TGTGCCAGCAGCTCACAGCGGGGTGAGACCCAGTACTTC.

In its sample, this clonotype was seen many times. The chain combines TRBV12-3 or TRBV12-4 with TRBJ1-2; 8 nucleotides align to TRBD1. This CDR3 has 13 residues. V lost 5 bases to trimming and J lost 8 bases; unmatched junction nucleotides: 7. In nucleotides, the CDR3 is TGTGCCAGCAGTCGGACAGGGAGAATGGGCTACACCTTC. Protein: CASSRTGRMGYTF.

This chain links TRBV11-3 with TRBJ2-1, with D unclear. The J call is in doubt because the DNA end fits TRBJ2-5 better. This CDR3 has 13 amino acids. CDR1 and CDR2 (germline): SGHNT, YENEEA. The CDR3 sequence is CASSFAVGETQYF. The CDR3, as DNA: TGTGCCAGCAGCTTCGCCGTTGGAGAGACCCAGTACTTC.

In its sample, this clonotype was seen many times. The CDR3: CASIWRNTEAFF. In DNA, the CDR3 is TGTGCCAGCATTTGGAGAAACACTGAAGCTTTCTTT. The J gene is TRBJ1-1, the V gene TRBV2; unclear D gene. V was cut by 7 bases and J by 2 bases, with 8 bases left in between. This CDR3 has 12 amino acids. CDR1 is SNHLY, CDR2 FYNNEI, per germline.

The gene calls are TRBV20-1 and TRBJ2-1; TRBD2 aligns across 7 bases. The CDR3 has 14 amino acids. The germline V gene encodes CDR1 DFQATT and CDR2 SNEGSKA (reference sequence). J was trimmed by 4 bases and V by 3 bases; bases with no gene match: 6. CDR3 nucleotide sequence: TGCAGTGCTAGTGGGGGGGTCCTTTACAATGAGCAGTTCTTC. It specifies CSASGGVLYNEQFF.

This rearrangement joins TRBV11-1 to TRBJ1-6, with 10 bases identical to TRBD1. This CDR3 is built from 16 residues. Losses at the gene ends were 4 bases for V and 8 bases for J; bases not matched to a gene: 8. CDR1 is SGHAT and CDR2 is FQDESV in the germline V gene (reference sequence). CDR3 amino acids: CASSYDRTGGYSPLHF. The CDR3 region has the DNA TGTGCCAGCAGCTACGACAGGACAGGGGGATATTCACCCCTCCACTTT.

This clonotype was observed a handful of times. This could be a read error, since a much larger clone is one nucleotide away. V gene TRBV5-1 combines with J gene TRBJ1-4; D unclear. Germline V gene data show CDR1 as SGHRS and CDR2 as YFSETQ. The CDR3 consists of 14 residues. The CDR3 region is CASSLGHRNEKLLF. The CDR3 DNA follows: TGCGCCAGCAGCTTGGGGCATCGTAATGAAAAACTGCTTTTT.

This chain links TRBV20-1 with TRBJ2-5; 10 bases are shared with TRBD2. CDR3 length: 15 residues. J was trimmed by 0 bases and V by 5 bases; bases with no gene match: 6. Germline V lookup: CDR1 DFQATT, CDR2 SNEGSKA (reference sequence). DNA of the CDR3: TGCAGTGCTCCCGATCTAGCGGGGGACCAAGAGACCCAGTACTTC. Translated: CSAPDLAGDQETQYF.

This chain connects TRBV7-2 to TRBJ1-1; 9 positions match TRBD1. Per the germline V gene, CDR1 is SGHTA and CDR2 is FQGNSA. This CDR3 is built from 15 residues. V gave up 1 base and J gave up 5 bases; unmatched junction bases: 5. The CDR3 nucleotides read TGTGCCAGCAGCTTAGTGTGGACAGGGGTAACTGAAGCTTTCTTT. It translates to CASSLVWTGVTEAFF.

The chain joins TRBV7-3 to TRBJ1-2; D is uncertain. V was pared by 5 bases and J by 5 bases, with 9 bases between. The germline CDR1 and CDR2 sequences are SGHTA and FQGTGA. This CDR3 contains 12 residues. DNA for the CDR3: TGTGCCAGCAGCGTAAAGAGGTATGGCTACACCTTC. Its translation is CASSVKRYGYTF.

The gene calls are TRBV29-1 and TRBJ2-3; unclear D gene. CDR1 is SQVTM, CDR2 ANQGSEA, per germline. Trimming stripped 6 bases from V and 1 base from J, with 2 bases between. The length of the CDR3 is 10 residues. The CDR3 is CSVRTDTQYF. The CDR3 DNA reads TGCAGCGTACGCACAGATACGCAGTATTTT.

This clonotype has only a few counts. The chain couples TRBV2 to TRBJ2-7, with 8 positions matching TRBD1. CDR3 length equals 12 residues. Germline V gene data show CDR1 as SNHLY and CDR2 as FYNNEI. The J segment lost 8 bases and the V segment lost 3 bases, leaving 3 bases of the junction unmatched. In DNA, the CDR3 is TGTGCCAGCAGTGATCACAGGGGGAAGCAGTACTTC. Residues: CASSDHRGKQYF.

This clonotype was seen a few times. V and J are TRBV19 and TRBJ1-6; D uncertain. The CDR3 contains 12 residues. Trimming removed 7 bases from V and 12 bases from J, with 13 bases in between. From germline, CDR1 is LNHDA and CDR2 SQIVND (reference sequence). The CDR3 region has the DNA TGTGCCAGTAAGGACGGCTTGGGACCCCTCCACTTT. Protein: CASKDGLGPLHF.

This clonotype was observed a single time. V usage is TRBV5-6 and J usage is TRBJ1-5, with 7 bases lining up with TRBD1. Trimming cost V 5 bases and J 6 bases; bases outside gene matches: 5. This CDR3 spans 13 amino acids. Germline CDR1 reads SGHDT; CDR2 reads YYEEEE. The CDR3 spells CASSGGQRQPQHF. Written as DNA, the CDR3 is TGTGCCAGCAGTGGGGGACAGCGTCAGCCCCAGCATTTT.

The chain carries TRBV10-3 and TRBJ2-3, with 11 bases lining up with TRBD2. CDR3 size: 17 residues. Germline assignment: CDR1 ENHRY and CDR2 SYGVKD. V trimming: 3 bases; J trimming: 0 bases; junction bases outside the gene matches: 5. CDR3 DNA: TGTGCCATCAGTGACCTGACTAGCGGGGAGAGCACAGATACGCAGTATTTT. Protein: CAISDLTSGESTDTQYF.

In this sample, this clonotype turned up a few times. The chain recombines TRBV10-3 with TRBJ2-7; TRBD2 matches at 8 bases. The CDR3 sequence is 14 residues long. Trimming cost V 11 bases and J 6 bases; bases outside gene matches: 15. Germline CDR1 and CDR2: ENHRY and SYGVKD. Here the CDR3 DNA reads TGTGCCGTTAGTGTAGCCGGGGGGGCGTCCGAGCAGTACTTC. This codes for CAVSVAGGASEQYF.

At least ten counts were recorded for this clonotype. The V and J genes are TRBV7-2 and TRBJ1-6; 8 bases fit TRBD1. The ends lost 1 base at V and 12 bases at J; junction bases unmatched: 11. CDR1 is SGHTA, CDR2 FQGNSA, per germline. This CDR3 is built from 16 residues. The DNA of the CDR3 is TGTGCCAGCAGCTTAGGTCCAGGGGGCGCGTCTATACCCCTCCACTTT. Translated, it gives CASSLGPGGASIPLHF.

This clonotype was seen repeatedly, ten times or more. The chain couples TRBV12-3 or TRBV12-4 to TRBJ1-6, with D uncertain. V was cut by 6 bases and J by 5 bases, with 11 bases left in between. The CDR3 runs to 14 residues. The CDR3, as DNA: TGTGCCAGCAGACTGAGGTGGAATAATTCACCCCTCCACTTT. This encodes CASRLRWNNSPLHF.

The table lists this clonotype with a few counts. The rearrangement uses TRBV12-3 or TRBV12-4 and TRBJ2-1, with D tentatively TRBD1 or TRBD2 (6 bases each). Trimming removed 6 bases at V and 8 bases at J, with 17 bases between. The CDR3 covers 14 residues. The CDR3 bases are TGTGCCAGCAGGGCCCCTGGGGGGCGAGATGAGCAGTTCTTC. As protein: CASRAPGGRDEQFF.

The table lists this clonotype with many counts. The chain is built from TRBV12-3 or TRBV12-4 and TRBJ1-3; the D gene is possibly TRBD1 (5 bases). Trimming took 3 bases from V and 4 from J, leaving 13 bases between them. The CDR3 is 15 amino acids. The CDR3 spells CASSLIMGRGNTIYF. The CDR3 region has the DNA TGTGCCAGCAGTTTGATTATGGGGCGGGGAAACACCATATATTTT.

The CDR3 bases are TGTGCCAGCAGCCAAGATCGAGATGGCTACACCTTC. Translating it yields CASSQDRDGYTF. The chain links TRBV3-1 to TRBJ1-2, with unresolved D. The CDR3 runs 12 residues. The germline CDR1 and CDR2 sequences are LGHDT and YNNKEL (reference sequence). Trimming took off 0 bases at V and 6 bases at J, with 5 bases between the two ends.

Ten or more counts support this clonotype. The chain is built from TRBV11-2 and TRBJ2-7; 7 bases align to TRBD1. The V and J ends lost 1 base and 9 bases, in that order; junction bases with no gene match: 9. The germline CDR1 and CDR2 sequences are SGHAT and FQNNGV. The CDR3 runs 14 residues. CDR3 sequence reads: CASSLGRQGMGQYF. The CDR3 DNA sequence: TGTGCCAGCAGCTTAGGTCGACAGGGAATGGGGCAGTACTTC.

Notes on this clonotype: A read error is possible here, since a much larger clone lies one base away. This chain's CDR3 is CASSLPGTSGELFF. The CDR3 coding sequence is TGTGCCAGCAGCTTACCAGGGACGTCCGGGGAGCTGTTTTTT. V usage is TRBV11-3 and J usage is TRBJ2-2; D assignment may be TRBD1 or TRBD2 (5 bases each). From germline, CDR1 is SGHNT and CDR2 YENEEA. This CDR3 spans 14 amino acids. Trimming removed 2 bases at V and 6 bases at J, with 10 bases between.

The genes are TRBV20-1 and TRBJ2-1, with 7 bases matching TRBD1. The CDR3 has 15 residues. Germline V lookup: CDR1 DFQATT, CDR2 SNEGSKA (reference sequence). Losses at the gene ends were 7 bases for V and 6 bases for J; bases not matched to a gene: 15. In DNA form, the CDR3 reads TGCAGTGTCCGAGGGGGCCCCATCAATGGCAATGAGCAGTTCTTC. It specifies CSVRGGPINGNEQFF.

The chain uses TRBV6-1 and TRBJ2-1; 9 positions match TRBD2. The V gene end was trimmed by 2 bases and the J gene end by 9 bases; junction bases not matched to a gene: 14. In germline, CDR1 is MNHNS, CDR2 SASEGT. This CDR3 contains 17 residues. CDR3 residues: CASSENGGGGAVGEQFF. The CDR3 DNA follows: TGTGCCAGCAGTGAAAACGGAGGCGGGGGGGCAGTCGGTGAGCAGTTCTTC.

CDR3 sequence: CASSSRTDITGELFF. CDR3 in DNA: TGTGCCAGCAGCTCTCGGACCGATATCACCGGGGAGCTGTTTTTT. The gene calls are TRBV11-1 and TRBJ2-2; D gene uncertain. V was clipped by 4 bases and J by 4 bases, with 13 bases between them. Germline lookup yields CDR1 SGHAT and CDR2 FQDESV (reference sequence). The length of the CDR3 is 15 residues.